This T cell receptor (beta chain) comes out of a study of early T cells in non-severe SARS-CoV-2 infection. Background on the study: Alpha and beta chains were unpaired, from unsorted whole-blood bulk RNA.

As for this clonotype: Antigen specificity is unknown.

Unique molecular identifier tags were affixed to discrete cDNA molecules. TCRdb processed the 5' RACE reads anew with MiXCR; each CDR3 protein has one entry. Here the sample spans fewer than 75,000 distinct CDR3 sequences, more than 15% being singletons. The study's findings and limits: Reliance on VDJdb matching favored anti-spike CD8 responses; private and CD4 specificities were missed.

This TCR came from an adult who was a healthcare worker with PCR-confirmed SARS-CoV-2 infection or an uninfected control (not recorded which). The sequenced sample was whole blood, obtained at baseline.

The CDR3 reads CASSYGLAQETQYF. DNA of the CDR3: TGTGCCAGCAGTTACGGGCTTGCCCAAGAGACCCAGTACTTC. The chain employs TRBV6-5 and TRBJ2-5; no clear D gene. CDR1 MNHEY and CDR2 SVGAGI come from the germline V gene. With 2 bases removed from V and 1 base from J, the gap between germline ends came to 8 bases. The CDR3 length is 14 residues.